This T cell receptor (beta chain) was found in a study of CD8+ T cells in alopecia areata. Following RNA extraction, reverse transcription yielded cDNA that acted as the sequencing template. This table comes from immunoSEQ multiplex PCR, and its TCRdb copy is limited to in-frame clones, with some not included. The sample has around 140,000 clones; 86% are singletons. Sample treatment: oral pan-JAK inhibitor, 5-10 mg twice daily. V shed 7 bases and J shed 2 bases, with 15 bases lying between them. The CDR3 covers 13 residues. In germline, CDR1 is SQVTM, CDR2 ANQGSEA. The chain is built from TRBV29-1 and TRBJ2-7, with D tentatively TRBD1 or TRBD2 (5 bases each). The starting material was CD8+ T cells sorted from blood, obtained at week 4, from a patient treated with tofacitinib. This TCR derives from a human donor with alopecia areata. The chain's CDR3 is CSAKRDGPYEQYF. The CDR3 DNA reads TGCAGCGCGAAGAGGGACGGCCCCTACGAGCAGTACTTC.